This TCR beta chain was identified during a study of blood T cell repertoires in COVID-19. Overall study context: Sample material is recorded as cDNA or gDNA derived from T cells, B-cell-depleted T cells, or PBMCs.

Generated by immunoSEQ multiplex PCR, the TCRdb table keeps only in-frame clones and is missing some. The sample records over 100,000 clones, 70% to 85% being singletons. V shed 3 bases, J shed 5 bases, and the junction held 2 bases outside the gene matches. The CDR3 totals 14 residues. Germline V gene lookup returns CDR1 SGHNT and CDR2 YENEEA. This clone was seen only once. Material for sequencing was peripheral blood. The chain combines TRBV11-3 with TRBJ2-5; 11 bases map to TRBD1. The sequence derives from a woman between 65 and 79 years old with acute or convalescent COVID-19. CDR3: CASSFRDRGETQYF. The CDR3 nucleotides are TGTGCCAGCAGCTTCCGGGACAGGGGGGAGACCCAGTACTTC.